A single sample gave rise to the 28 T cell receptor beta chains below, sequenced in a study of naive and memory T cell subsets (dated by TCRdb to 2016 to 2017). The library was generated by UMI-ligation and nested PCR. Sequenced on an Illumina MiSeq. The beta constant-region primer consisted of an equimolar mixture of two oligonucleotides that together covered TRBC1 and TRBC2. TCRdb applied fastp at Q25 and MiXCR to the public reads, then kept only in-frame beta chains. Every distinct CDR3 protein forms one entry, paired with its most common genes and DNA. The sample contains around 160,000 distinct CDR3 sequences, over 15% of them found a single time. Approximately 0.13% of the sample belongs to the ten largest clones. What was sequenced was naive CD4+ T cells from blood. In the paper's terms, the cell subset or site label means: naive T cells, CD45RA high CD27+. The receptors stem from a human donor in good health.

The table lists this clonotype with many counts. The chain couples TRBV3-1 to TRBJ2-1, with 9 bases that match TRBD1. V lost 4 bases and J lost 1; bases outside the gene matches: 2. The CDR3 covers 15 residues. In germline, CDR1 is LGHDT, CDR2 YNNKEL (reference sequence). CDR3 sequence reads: CASSPGQGSYNEQFF. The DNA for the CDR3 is TGTGCCAGCAGCCCGGGACAGGGTTCCTACAATGAGCAGTTCTTC.

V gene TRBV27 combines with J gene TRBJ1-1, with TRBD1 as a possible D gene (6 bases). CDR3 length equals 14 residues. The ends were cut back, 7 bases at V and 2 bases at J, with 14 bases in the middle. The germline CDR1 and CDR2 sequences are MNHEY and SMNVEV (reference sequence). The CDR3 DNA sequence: TGTGCCAGCACCCTGACAGGACGTAACACTGAAGCTTTCTTT. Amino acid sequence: CASTLTGRNTEAFF.

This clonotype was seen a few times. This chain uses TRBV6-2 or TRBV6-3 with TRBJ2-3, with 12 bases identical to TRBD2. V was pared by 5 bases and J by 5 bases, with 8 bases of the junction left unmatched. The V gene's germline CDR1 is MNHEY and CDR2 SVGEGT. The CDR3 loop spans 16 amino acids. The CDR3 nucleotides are TGTGCCAGCAGTACCACGACTAGCGGGAGTGTAGATACGCAGTATTTT. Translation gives CASSTTTSGSVDTQYF.

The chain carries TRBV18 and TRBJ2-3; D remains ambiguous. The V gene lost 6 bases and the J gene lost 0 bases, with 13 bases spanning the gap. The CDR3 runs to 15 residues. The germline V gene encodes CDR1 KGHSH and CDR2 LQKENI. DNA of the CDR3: TGTGCCAGCTCGCCTACCCACACGAGCACAGATACGCAGTATTTT. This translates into CASSPTHTSTDTQYF.

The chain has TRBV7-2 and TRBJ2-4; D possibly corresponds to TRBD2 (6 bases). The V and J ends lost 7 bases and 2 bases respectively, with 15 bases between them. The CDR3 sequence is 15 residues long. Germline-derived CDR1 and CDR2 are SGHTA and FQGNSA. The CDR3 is CASTVVAEPKNIQYF. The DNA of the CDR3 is TGTGCCAGCACCGTGGTAGCGGAACCCAAAAACATTCAGTACTTC.

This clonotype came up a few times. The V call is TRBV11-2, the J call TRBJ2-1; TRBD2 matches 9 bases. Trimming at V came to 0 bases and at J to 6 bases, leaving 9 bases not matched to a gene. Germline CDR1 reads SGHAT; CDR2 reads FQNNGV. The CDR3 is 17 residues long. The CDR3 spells CASSLEWLAGPTNEQFF. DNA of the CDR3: TGTGCCAGCAGCTTAGAGTGGCTAGCGGGACCAACCAATGAGCAGTTCTTC.

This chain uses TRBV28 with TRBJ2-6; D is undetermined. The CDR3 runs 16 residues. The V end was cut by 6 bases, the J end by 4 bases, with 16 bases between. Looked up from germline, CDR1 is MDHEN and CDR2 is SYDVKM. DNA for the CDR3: TGTGCCAGCAGCCCCGTTTCGGATCCCGGGGCCAACGTCCTGACTTTC. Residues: CASSPVSDPGANVLTF.

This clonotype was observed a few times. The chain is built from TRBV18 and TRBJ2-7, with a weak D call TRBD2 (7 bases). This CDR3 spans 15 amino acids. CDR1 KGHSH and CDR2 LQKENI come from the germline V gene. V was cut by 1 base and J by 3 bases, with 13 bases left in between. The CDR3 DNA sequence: TGTGCCAGCTCACCACGGGGAGGGGGAGTCTACGAGCAGTACTTC. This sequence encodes CASSPRGGGVYEQYF.

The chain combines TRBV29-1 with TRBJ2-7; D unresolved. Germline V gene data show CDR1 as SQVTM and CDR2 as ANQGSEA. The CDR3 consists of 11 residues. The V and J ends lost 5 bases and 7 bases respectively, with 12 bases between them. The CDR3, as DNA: TGCAGCGTTCTACAGCTCCGGGAGCAGTACTTC. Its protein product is CSVLQLREQYF.

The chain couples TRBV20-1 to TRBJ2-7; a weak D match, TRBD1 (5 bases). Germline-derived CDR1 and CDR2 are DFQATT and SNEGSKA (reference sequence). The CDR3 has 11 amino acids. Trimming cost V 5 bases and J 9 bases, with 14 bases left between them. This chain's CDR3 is CSARILQAQYF. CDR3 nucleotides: TGCAGTGCTCGGATCCTACAGGCGCAGTACTTC.

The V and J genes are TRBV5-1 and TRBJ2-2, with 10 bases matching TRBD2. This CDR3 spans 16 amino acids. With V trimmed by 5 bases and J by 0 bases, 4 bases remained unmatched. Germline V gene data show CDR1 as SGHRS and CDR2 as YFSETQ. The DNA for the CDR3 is TGCGCCAGCAGACTCACTAGCGGGACGAACACCGGGGAGCTGTTTTTT. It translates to CASRLTSGTNTGELFF. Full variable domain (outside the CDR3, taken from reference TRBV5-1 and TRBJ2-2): KAGVTQTPRYLIKTRGQQVTLSCSPISGHRSVSWYQQTPGQGLQFLFEYFSETQRNKGNFPGRFSGRQFSNSRSEMNVSTLELGDSALYLCASRLTSGTNTGELFFGEGSRLTVL.

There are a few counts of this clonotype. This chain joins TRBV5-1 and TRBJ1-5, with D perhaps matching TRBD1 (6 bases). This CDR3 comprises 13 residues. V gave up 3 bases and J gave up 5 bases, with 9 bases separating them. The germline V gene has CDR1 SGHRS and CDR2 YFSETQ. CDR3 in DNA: TGCGCCAGCAGCTACGACAGGCATCAGCCCCAGCATTTT. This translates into CASSYDRHQPQHF.

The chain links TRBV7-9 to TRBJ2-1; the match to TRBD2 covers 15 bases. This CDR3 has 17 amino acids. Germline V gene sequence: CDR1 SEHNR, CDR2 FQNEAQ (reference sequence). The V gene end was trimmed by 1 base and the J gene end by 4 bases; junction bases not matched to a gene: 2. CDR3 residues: CASSLGTSGRGYNEQFF. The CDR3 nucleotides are TGTGCCAGCAGCTTAGGGACTAGCGGGAGGGGTTACAATGAGCAGTTCTTC.

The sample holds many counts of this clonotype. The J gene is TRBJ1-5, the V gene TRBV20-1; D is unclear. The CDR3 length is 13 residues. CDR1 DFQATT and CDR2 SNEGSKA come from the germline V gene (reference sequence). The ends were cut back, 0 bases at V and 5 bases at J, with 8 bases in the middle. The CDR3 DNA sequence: TGCAGTGCTAGAGAAACAGACGATCAGCCCCAGCATTTT. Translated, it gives CSARETDDQPQHF.

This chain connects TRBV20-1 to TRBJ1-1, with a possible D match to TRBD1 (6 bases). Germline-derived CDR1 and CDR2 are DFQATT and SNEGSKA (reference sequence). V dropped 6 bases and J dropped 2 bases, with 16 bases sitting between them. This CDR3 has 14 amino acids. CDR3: CSATKTGPNTEAFF. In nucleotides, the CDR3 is TGCAGTGCGACGAAAACAGGGCCTAACACTGAAGCTTTCTTT.

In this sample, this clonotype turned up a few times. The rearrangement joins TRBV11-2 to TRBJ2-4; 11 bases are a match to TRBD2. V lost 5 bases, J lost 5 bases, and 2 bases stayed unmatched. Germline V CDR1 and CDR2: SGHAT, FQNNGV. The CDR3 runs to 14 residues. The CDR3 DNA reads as TGTGCCAGCAGCCGGGGACTAGCGGAAAACATTCAGTACTTC. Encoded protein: CASSRGLAENIQYF.

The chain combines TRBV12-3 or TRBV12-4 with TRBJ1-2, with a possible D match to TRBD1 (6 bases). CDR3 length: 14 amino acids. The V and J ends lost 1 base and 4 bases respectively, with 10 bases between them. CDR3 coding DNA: TGTGCCAGCAGTTTAGGGGACACCTTCTATGGCTACACCTTC. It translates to CASSLGDTFYGYTF.

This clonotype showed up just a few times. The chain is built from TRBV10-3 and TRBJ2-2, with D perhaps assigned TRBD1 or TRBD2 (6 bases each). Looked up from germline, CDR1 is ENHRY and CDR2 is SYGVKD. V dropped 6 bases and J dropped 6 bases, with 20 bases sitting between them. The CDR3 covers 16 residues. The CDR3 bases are TGTGCCATCAGCCCCACGACTATAGGGGGGCCCGGGGAGCTGTTTTTT. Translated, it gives CAISPTTIGGPGELFF.

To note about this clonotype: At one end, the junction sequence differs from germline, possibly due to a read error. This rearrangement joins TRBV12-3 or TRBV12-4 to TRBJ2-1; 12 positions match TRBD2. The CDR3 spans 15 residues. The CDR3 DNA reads TGTGCCGGCAGGCTAGCGGGAGGGCCCTACAATGAGCAGTTCTTC. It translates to CAGRLAGGPYNEQFF.

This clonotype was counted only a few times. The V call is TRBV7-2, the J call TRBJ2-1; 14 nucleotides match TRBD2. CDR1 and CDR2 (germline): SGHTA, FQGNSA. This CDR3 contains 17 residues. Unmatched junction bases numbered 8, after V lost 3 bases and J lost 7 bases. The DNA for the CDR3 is TGTGCCAGCAGCTTCGGCCCGGGACTAGCGGGAGTGAATGAGCAGTTCTTC. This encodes CASSFGPGLAGVNEQFF.

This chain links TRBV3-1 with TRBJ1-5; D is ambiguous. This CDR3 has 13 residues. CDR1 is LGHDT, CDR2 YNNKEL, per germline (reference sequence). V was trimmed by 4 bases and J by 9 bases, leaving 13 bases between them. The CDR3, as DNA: TGTGCCAGCAGCCCGGCCCTTTTGCGGCCCCAGCATTTT. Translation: CASSPALLRPQHF.

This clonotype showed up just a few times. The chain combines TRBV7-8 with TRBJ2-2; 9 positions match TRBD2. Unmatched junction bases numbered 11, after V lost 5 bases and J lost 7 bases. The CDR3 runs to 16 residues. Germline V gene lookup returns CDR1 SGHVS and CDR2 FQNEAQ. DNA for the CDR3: TGTGCCAGCAGCCCATTGGCGGGAGGGCCTTACGGGGAGCTGTTTTTT. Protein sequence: CASSPLAGGPYGELFF. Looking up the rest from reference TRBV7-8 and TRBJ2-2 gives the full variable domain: GAGVSQSPRYKVAKRGQDVALRCDPISGHVSLFWYQQALGQGPEFLTYFQNEAQLDKSGLPSDRFFAERPEGSVSTLKIQRTQQEDSAVYLCASSPLAGGPYGELFFGEGSRLTVL.

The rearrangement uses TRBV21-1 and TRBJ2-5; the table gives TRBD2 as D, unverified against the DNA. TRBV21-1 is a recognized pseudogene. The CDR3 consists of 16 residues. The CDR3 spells CASSGRPSGTQETQYF. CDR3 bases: TGTGCCAGCAGCGGAAGGCCTAGCGGGACGCAAGAGACCCAGTACTTC.

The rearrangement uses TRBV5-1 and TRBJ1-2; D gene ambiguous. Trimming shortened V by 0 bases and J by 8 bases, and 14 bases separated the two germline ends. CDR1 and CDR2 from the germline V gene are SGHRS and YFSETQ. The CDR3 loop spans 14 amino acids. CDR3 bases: TGCGCCAGCAGCTTGGAAGGCGGGAGTTCCGGCTACACCTTC. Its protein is CASSLEGGSSGYTF.

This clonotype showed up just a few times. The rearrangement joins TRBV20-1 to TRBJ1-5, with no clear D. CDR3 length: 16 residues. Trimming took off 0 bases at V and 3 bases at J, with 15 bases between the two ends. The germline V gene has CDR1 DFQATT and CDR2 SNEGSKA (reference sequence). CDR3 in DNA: TGCAGTGCTAGAGATCAGGTTAACAGCTTCAATCAGCCCCAGCATTTT. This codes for CSARDQVNSFNQPQHF.

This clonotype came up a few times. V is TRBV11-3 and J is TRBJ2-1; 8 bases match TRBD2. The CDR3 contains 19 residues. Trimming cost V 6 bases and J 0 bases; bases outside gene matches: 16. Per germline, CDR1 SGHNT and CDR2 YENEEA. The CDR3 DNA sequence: TGTGCCAGCAGTCCTCGGAGTAGCGGGGCCGGCAGCTCCTACAATGAGCAGTTCTTC. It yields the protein CASSPRSSGAGSSYNEQFF.

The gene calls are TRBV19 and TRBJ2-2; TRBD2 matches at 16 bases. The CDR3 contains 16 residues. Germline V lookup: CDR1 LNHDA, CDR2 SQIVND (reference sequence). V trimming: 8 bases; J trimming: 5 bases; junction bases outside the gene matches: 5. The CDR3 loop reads CASGTSGRVGTGELFF. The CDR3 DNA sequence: TGTGCCAGTGGGACTAGCGGGAGGGTCGGGACCGGGGAGCTGTTTTTT.

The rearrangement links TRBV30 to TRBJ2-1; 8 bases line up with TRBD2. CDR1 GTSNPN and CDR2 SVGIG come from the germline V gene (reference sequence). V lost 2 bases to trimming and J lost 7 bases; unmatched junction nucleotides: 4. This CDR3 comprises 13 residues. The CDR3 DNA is TGTGCCTGGAGTCTGACTAGCGTAAATGAGCAGTTCTTC. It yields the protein CAWSLTSVNEQFF.